A selection of T cell receptor beta chains follows, all from one sample in a study of blood T cells in healthy people across ages. TCRdb called the 5' RACE reads again in MiXCR, with one record for every CDR3 protein. The table lists about 940,000 distinct CDR3 sequences, about 48% of them singletons. The sample taken for sequencing was blood. These receptors all come from a man aged 25-45 years in good health. The CDR3 runs from the conserved cysteine through the conserved F or W. The D gene is left open where the match is weak. A clone size is listed for some rows: how often the clone was seen (once, few, many), or a class if it is expanded.

abundance	d_gene	v_gene	j_gene	CDR3nt	CDR3aa
.	.	TRBV12-3/TRBV12-4	TRBJ2-1	TGTCCCAGCAGCCCGATCGGGGACTACAATGAGCAGTTCTTC	CPSSPIGDYNEQFF
few	.	TRBV3-1	TRBJ2-3	TGTGCCAGCAGCCGGCGGACAGACGCAGATACGCAGTATTTT	CASSRRTDADTQYF
.	TRBD2	TRBV7-9	TRBJ2-3	TGTGCCAGCAGCTGGAGCGGGGGAGATACGCAGTATTTT	CASSWSGGDTQYF
.	TRBD1	TRBV25-1	TRBJ2-3	TGTGCCAGCAGTGAATTGGGGACAGGAAGAGACGATACGCAGTATTTT	CASSELGTGRDDTQYF
.	TRBD2	TRBV11-3	TRBJ2-3	TGTGCCAGCAGCTCGAGACTAGCGGGATCCATAGATACGCAGTATTTT	CASSSRLAGSIDTQYF
.	.	TRBV2	TRBJ2-7	TGTGCCAGCAGTTCGGACGGATACTACGAGCAGTACTTC	CASSSDGYYEQYF
few	TRBD2	TRBV20-1	TRBJ2-5	TGCAGTGCTAGGGGAGGGACTAGCGGGCCTCAAGAGACCCAGTACTTC	CSARGGTSGPQETQYF
.	TRBD1	TRBV7-2	TRBJ1-2	TGTGCCAGCAGCCCGGGACAGTCTTTGGGCTACACCTTC	CASSPGQSLGYTF
few	.	TRBV7-3	TRBJ2-1	TGTGCCAGCAGCGACCCCTCCTACAATGAGCAGTTCTTC	CASSDPSYNEQFF
few	.	TRBV11-3	TRBJ1-1	TGTGCCAGCAGCCCCCTAACGGACCTCGTGAACACTGAAGCTTTCTTT	CASSPLTDLVNTEAFF
few	TRBD2	TRBV29-1	TRBJ2-5	TGCAGCGTTCAATCGGGGGGAGAAGAGACCCAGTACTTC	CSVQSGGEETQYF
.	.	TRBV28	TRBJ2-1	TGTGCCAGCGGGACACAGGGCTCCTACAATGAGCAGTTCTTC	CASGTQGSYNEQFF
.	TRBD2	TRBV12-3/TRBV12-4	TRBJ2-1	TGTGCCAGCAGTTTAGGTACTAGCGGGGGGGCCGGTGAGCAGTTCTTC	CASSLGTSGGAGEQFF
.	TRBD1	TRBV5-6	TRBJ2-3	TGTGCCAGCAGCTCGGACAGGGGTAGGAATACGCAGTATTTT	CASSSDRGRNTQYF
.	.	TRBV11-1	TRBJ2-7	TGTGCCAGCAGTAGTAACAGGGTAGGGTCCTACAATGAGCAGTACTTC	CASSSNRVGSYNEQYF
.	.	TRBV14	TRBJ2-2	TGTGCCAGCAGCCGGGACGGGACCCCGTCCGGGGAGCTGTTTTTT	CASSRDGTPSGELFF
.	.	TRBV12-3/TRBV12-4	TRBJ1-6	TGTGCCAGCAGTCCCGGGGACGGGAATTCACCCCTCCACTTT	CASSPGDGNSPLHF
many	TRBD1	TRBV29-1	TRBJ2-1	TGCAGCGCTGACAGGGCCGATGAGCAGTTCTTC	CSADRADEQFF
.	.	TRBV7-9	TRBJ2-7	TGTGCCAGCAGCTTAGATCTGCACTTCCTAGACAATGAGCAGTACTTC	CASSLDLHFLDNEQYF
few	.	TRBV6-1	TRBJ2-7	TGTGCCAGCATGTGGGACCGAGCATTCACCGGACCTTACGAGCAGTACTTC	CASMWDRAFTGPYEQYF
.	.	TRBV20-1	TRBJ2-7	TGCAGTGCTTCGAAATACGAGCAGTACTTC	CSASKYEQYF
.	.	TRBV18	TRBJ1-2	TGTGCCAGCTCACCAAACAAGGGTAGTGGTGGCTACACCTTC	CASSPNKGSGGYTF
once	.	TRBV3-1	TRBJ2-5	TGTGCCAGCAGCCCAGGCTCTTTACAAGAGACCCAGTACTTC	CASSPGSLQETQYF
.	.	TRBV25-1	TRBJ1-2	TGTGCCAGCAGTGATCGGACCGAGTCGGTGAATGGCTACACCTTC	CASSDRTESVNGYTF
few	.	TRBV10-3	TRBJ2-1	TGTGCCATCAGTGACGGGGTGGATGAGCAGTTCTTC	CAISDGVDEQFF
.	TRBD1	TRBV2	TRBJ2-3	TGTGCCAGCAGTGAAGAGGGACAGTTAGTGGATACGCAGTATTTT	CASSEEGQLVDTQYF
.	TRBD2	TRBV7-2	TRBJ2-3	TGTGCCAGCAGCTTTGGGGGGGGAGGGGCAGATACGCAGTATTTT	CASSFGGGGADTQYF
.	TRBD1	TRBV15	TRBJ2-3	TGTGCCACCAGCTTCCGACAGGGGAGCACAGATACGCAGTATTTT	CATSFRQGSTDTQYF
.	.	TRBV5-1	TRBJ1-1	TGCGCCAGCAGCTTGGGGACACTAAGTAACACTGAAGCTTTCTTT	CASSLGTLSNTEAFF
once	TRBD2	TRBV20-1	TRBJ2-3	TGCAGTGCTAGTGTGCTAGCGGGGGACCCAGATACGCAGTATTTT	CSASVLAGDPDTQYF
.	.	TRBV20-1	TRBJ2-7	TGCAGTGCTCGGCCGGGACAAGGGACCTACGAGCAGTACTTC	CSARPGQGTYEQYF
.	TRBD2	TRBV4-3	TRBJ2-7	TGCACCAGCGGGAGGGACATAACTACATCCTACGAGCAGTACTTC	CTSGRDITTSYEQYF
.	.	TRBV7-3	TRBJ2-7	TGTGCCAGTCCAATACTCAAGAGGTCCTCCTACGAGCAGTACTTC	CASPILKRSSYEQYF
.	.	TRBV20-1	TRBJ2-5	TGCAGTGCCCCGACGGGCCTCGGAGTCAATGAGCAGTACTTC	CSAPTGLGVNEQYF
.	.	TRBV10-3	TRBJ1-2	TGTGCCATCAGTGAGGCGCGGGATTTTAACTATGGCTACACCTTC	CAISEARDFNYGYTF
.	.	TRBV7-9	TRBJ2-1	TGTGCCAGCTTCCCTCCTTTGGGTCAGAGCGATGAGCAGTTCTTC	CASFPPLGQSDEQFF
few	.	TRBV6-6	TRBJ2-4	TGTGCCAGCAGTTACAGCACAGTCAAAAACATTCAGTACTTC	CASSYSTVKNIQYF
.	.	TRBV4-1	TRBJ2-5	TGCGCCAGCAGCCAAGAGGGGATGAAGCAGTACTTC	CASSQEGMKQYF
many	TRBD1	TRBV5-1	TRBJ2-7	TGTGCCAGCAGCCTAACCGGGACAGGATCCTACGAGCAGTACTTC	CASSLTGTGSYEQYF
.	TRBD2	TRBV30	TRBJ2-1	TGTGCCTGGAGCCGGGGGGGCGCCTACAATGAGCAGTTCTTC	CAWSRGGAYNEQFF
few	TRBD1	TRBV12-5	TRBJ2-5	TGTGCTAGTGGTGCTGCGACAGGGGAAGAGACCCAGTACTTC	CASGAATGEETQYF